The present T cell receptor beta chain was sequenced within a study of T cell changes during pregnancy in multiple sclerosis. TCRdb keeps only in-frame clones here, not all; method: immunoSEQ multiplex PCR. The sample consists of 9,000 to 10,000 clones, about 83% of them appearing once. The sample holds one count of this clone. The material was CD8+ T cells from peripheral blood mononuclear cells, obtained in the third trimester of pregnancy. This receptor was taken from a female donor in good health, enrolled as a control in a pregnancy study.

CDR3 in DNA: TGTGCCAGCAGAGAACAGGGCTGGGCCGGAAACACCATATATTTT. Protein: CASREQGWAGNTIYF. The chain couples TRBV2 to TRBJ1-3, with D possibly matching TRBD1 (6 bases). This CDR3 is built from 15 residues. V lost 6 bases and J lost 4, with 16 bases in between. Germline V lookup: CDR1 SNHLY, CDR2 FYNNEI.